This TCR beta chain derives from a study of radiation and T cells in renal cell carcinoma. Study-wide points: Baseline intratumoral clonotype presence is unknown without pretreatment biopsies. In blood, top tumor clones expanded by 2 weeks, shrinking by 4.

Clones were sequenced by immunoSEQ multiplex PCR, and TCRdb holds only the in-frame ones, with some missing. The profile shows about 83,000 clones, around four fifths of them singletons. The time point here: blood 4 weeks post-SBRT, at nephrectomy. Treatment described: 15 Gy SBRT to primary tumor, nephrectomy 4 weeks later. Serial blood draws occurred at baseline and 2 and 4 weeks post-SBRT. The CDR3 extends over 15 amino acids. Germline CDR1 SSHAT, CDR2 FNYEAQ (reference sequence). On this clone: What it binds is not known. Sequence at one end of the junction differs from germline and may be a read error.

The input for sequencing was blood, taken from a patient whose treatment included radiotherapy and nephrectomy. This sequence joins TRBV7-7 and TRBJ2-7; D is undetermined. The source is a woman aged 55-69 years with renal cell carcinoma. CDR3 residues: CASSSRVGPTYEQYF. The CDR3 bases are TGTGCTAGCAGCTCAAGGGTAGGACCGACCTACGAGCAGTACTTC.